A single TCR beta chain is shown here with its context. As yet, its antigen is unknown. These data belong to a study of T cells in women clearing cervical HPV infection. Overall study context: Cases: HPV16-related CIN3 or worse on histology, 2 invasive cancers. Study results and caveats: Repertoire richness, not evenness, was significantly elevated in CIN3+ cases versus controls.

This table comes from immunoSEQ multiplex PCR, and its TCRdb copy is limited to in-frame clones, with some not included. The repertoire table contains around 21,000 clones. The sample was blood buffy coat. This receptor was obtained from a woman between 18 and 70 years old with a cervical HPV16 infection that either progressed to CIN3+ or cleared (not recorded which).

The CDR3 reads CASSPGQGKTETQYF. The DNA read from the CDR3 is TGTGCCAGTAGTCCTGGACAGGGGAAGACGGAGACG. This chain joins TRBV19 and TRBJ2-3; TRBD1 matches at 9 bases. With the read ending 3 residues before the CDR3 end, the germline J gene is used to fill in that end. This CDR3 region has 15 residues. CDR1 and CDR2 (germline): LNHDA, SQIVND (reference sequence).